This is a list of T cell receptor beta chains from one sample in a study of blood T cell repertoires in COVID-19. Assay: immunoSEQ multiplex PCR; the TCRdb copy retains only in-frame clones and omits some. The sample lists around 120,000 clones, over 70% seen once, with 25% to 35% in the top ten. The specimen sequenced was peripheral blood. Source of these receptors: a woman aged 70-85 years with acute or convalescent COVID-19. Each CDR3 is given with its conserved first and last residue. Each record gives: V gene, CDR3 length, clone size, J gene, D gene, CDR3 protein, CDR3 DNA. A D gene is named only where the DNA matches it firmly. Clone size is shown for a subset of rows, as once, few, many or a class of expanded clone.

TRBV28	15	-	TRBJ1-1	TRBD1	CASNLNPGQGSGAFF	TGTGCCAGCAACCTCAATCCGGGACAGGGGAGTGGGGCTTTCTTT
TRBV12-5	15	-	TRBJ1-1	-	CASALLPKVNTEAFF	TGTGCTAGTGCCCTACTACCAAAGGTAAACACTGAAGCTTTCTTT
TRBV13	16	-	TRBJ2-5	-	CASSLRYRGRRETQYF	TGTGCCAGCAGCTTACGGTACCGGGGAAGAAGAGAGACCCAGTACTTC
TRBV6-5	13	once	TRBJ1-5	-	CARQQDFNQPQHF	TGTGCCAGACAGCAGGACTTCAATCAGCCCCAGCATTTT
TRBV4-1	15	-	TRBJ1-3	-	CASSGSSAFGNTIYF	TGCGCCAGCAGCGGGTCAAGCGCTTTTGGAAACACCATATATTTT
TRBV3-1/TRBV3-2	13	-	TRBJ1-1	TRBD1	CASSQGDSTEAFF	TGTGCCAGCAGCCAAGGGGACAGCACTGAAGCTTTCTTT
TRBV19	15	-	TRBJ1-3	-	CASSIGGNSGNTIYF	TGTGCCAGTAGTATAGGAGGGAACTCTGGAAACACCATATATTTT
TRBV19	16	-	TRBJ1-6	TRBD1	CASTLDRGRGDSPLHF	TGTGCCAGTACCCTTGACAGGGGAAGGGGAGACTCACCCCTCCACTTT
TRBV19	16	-	TRBJ2-1	TRBD1	CASHDRGGSSYNEQFF	TGTGCCAGCCACGACAGGGGGGGTAGCTCCTACAATGAGCAGTTCTTC
TRBV9	15	medium-sized	TRBJ2-1	-	CASSEQGNTYNEQFF	TGTGCCAGCAGCGAACAGGGTAACACCTACAATGAGCAGTTCTTC
TRBV18	18	-	TRBJ1-5	TRBD1	CASSPVRDRGLGNQPQHF	TGTGCCAGCTCACCGGTCCGGGACAGGGGACTCGGCAATCAGCCCCAGCATTTT
TRBV7-9	14	-	TRBJ1-4	-	CASTPAGRGDKLFF	TGTGCCAGCACGCCAGCGGGACGGGGAGACAAACTGTTTTTT
TRBV3-1/TRBV3-2	12	-	TRBJ1-1	TRBD1	CASSTGETEAFF	TGTGCCAGCTCGACAGGGGAAACTGAAGCTTTCTTT
TRBV10-2	14	-	TRBJ2-7	TRBD1	CASSERGQSYEQYF	TGCGCCAGCAGTGAGCGGGGACAGTCCTACGAGCAGTACTTC
TRBV5-1	16	-	TRBJ2-2	TRBD1	CASSPLAGQGLGELFF	TGCGCCAGCAGCCCCTTGGCGGGACAGGGGCTCGGGGAGCTGTTTTTT
TRBV5-1	13	-	TRBJ1-2	TRBD1	CASSQDRGYGYTF	TGCGCCAGCAGTCAGGACAGGGGCTATGGCTACACCTTC
TRBV9	16	-	TRBJ2-7	-	CASSVAPEATLGKQYF	TGTGCCAGCAGCGTAGCTCCGGAGGCAACCCTTGGGAAGCAGTACTTC
TRBV18	15	-	TRBJ2-2	TRBD2	CASSPTSGGSGELFF	TGTGCCAGCTCACCCACTAGCGGGGGCTCCGGGGAGCTGTTTTTT
TRBV11-3	17	-	TRBJ2-7	TRBD1	CASSLDPGTGGKYEQYF	TGTGCCAGCAGCTTAGATCCCGGGACAGGGGGCAAGTACGAGCAGTACTTC
TRBV21-1	20	-	TRBJ2-3	-	CASSKGKGLAGGGATDTQYF	TGTGCCAGCAGCAAAGGCAAGGGACTAGCGGGGGGAGGGGCCACAGATACGCAGTATTTT
TRBV6-2/TRBV6-3	17	few	TRBJ1-1	-	CASSSGSVPFMNTEAFF	TGTGCCAGCAGTTCAGGGTCGGTCCCCTTCATGAACACTGAAGCTTTCTTT
TRBV2	16	-	TRBJ2-3	TRBD2	CANRGLAGKGTDTQYF	TGTGCCAACAGGGGACTAGCGGGGAAAGGGACAGATACGCAGTATTTT
TRBV30	18	-	TRBJ1-6	-	CAWSPLGNQPIGDSPLHF	TGTGCCTGGAGTCCCCTAGGAAATCAGCCTATCGGGGATTCACCCCTCCACTTT
TRBV7-9	16	-	TRBJ2-2	-	CASSLARGTNTGELFF	TGTGCCAGCAGCTTAGCCCGGGGAACGAACACCGGGGAGCTGTTTTTT
TRBV6-5	16	-	TRBJ2-7	TRBD2	CASSYGTSGGTREQYF	TGTGCCAGCAGTTACGGGACTAGCGGGGGGACTCGGGAGCAGTACTTC
TRBV29-1	14	-	TRBJ1-2	TRBD1	CSVEGPGQRHGYTF	TGCAGCGTTGAGGGACCGGGACAGCGCCATGGCTACACCTTC
TRBV7-8	16	-	TRBJ1-3	TRBD1	CASSPGGRITGNTIYF	TGTGCCAGCAGCCCAGGGGGCAGAATAACTGGAAACACCATATATTTT
TRBV7-6	17	-	TRBJ2-2	TRBD1	CASRSTGTGGYGGELFF	TGTGCCAGCAGATCAACCGGGACAGGGGGCTATGGCGGGGAGCTGTTTTTT
TRBV3-1/TRBV3-2	15	few	TRBJ1-5	TRBD1	CASSQQTGGNQPQHF	TGTGCCAGCAGCCAACAAACAGGGGGCAATCAGCCCCAGCATTTT
TRBV21-1	16	-	TRBJ1-5	-	CASSTYADRDNQPQHF	TGTGCCAGCAGCACATACGCGGACAGGGACAATCAGCCCCAGCATTTT
TRBV21-1	15	-	TRBJ2-7	-	CASSLAGSLSYEQYF	TGTGCCAGCAGCCTCGCCGGGAGCTTGAGTTACGAGCAGTACTTC
TRBV5-1	15	-	TRBJ1-3	-	CASSLASGFGNTIYF	TGCGCCAGCAGCTTGGCCTCGGGATTTGGAAACACCATATATTTT
TRBV6-5	16	-	TRBJ1-2	-	CASSYSALGGSDGYTF	TGTGCCAGCAGTTACTCGGCGTTGGGGGGTTCGGATGGCTACACCTTC
TRBV6-1	17	-	TRBJ2-1	-	CASSEASSGSSYNEQFF	TGTGCCAGCAGTGAGGCGTCGTCGGGAAGCTCCTACAATGAGCAGTTCTTC
TRBV5-1	15	-	TRBJ2-1	-	CASSLVRVGVNEQFF	TGCGCCAGCAGCTTGGTGAGGGTAGGAGTCAATGAGCAGTTCTTC
TRBV11-2	14	-	TRBJ1-6	TRBD1	CASSPTGNNSPLHF	TGTGCCAGCAGCCCGACAGGGAATAATTCACCCCTCCACTTT
TRBV3-1/TRBV3-2	14	-	TRBJ2-5	-	CASSQEGRSETQYF	TGTGCCAGCAGCCAAGAGGGGCGGTCGGAGACCCAGTACTTC
TRBV28	13	few	TRBJ1-2	-	CASSLAGANGYTF	TGTGCCAGCAGCCTGGCGGGGGCGAATGGCTACACCTTC
TRBV12-5	15	-	TRBJ2-3	TRBD1	CASGSLGQGADTQYF	TGTGCTAGTGGTTCCCTTGGACAGGGTGCAGATACGCAGTATTTT
TRBV7-9	14	-	TRBJ1-4	-	CASSPQGANEKLFF	TGTGCCAGCAGCCCCCAAGGAGCTAATGAAAAACTGTTTTTT
TRBV7-9	12	once	TRBJ1-1	-	CASSFRETEAFF	TGTGCCAGCAGCTTTAGGGAGACTGAAGCTTTCTTT
TRBV5-4	14	-	TRBJ1-1	-	CASSPSGGSTEAFF	TGTGCCAGCAGCCCGTCCGGGGGGAGCACTGAAGCTTTCTTT
TRBV2	15	-	TRBJ1-1	-	CASSIGGGTNTEAFF	TGTGCCAGCAGTATCGGGGGTGGGACGAACACTGAAGCTTTCTTT
TRBV7-6	12	-	TRBJ2-1	-	CASSLNTGEQFF	TGTGCCAGCAGCCTAAATACCGGGGAGCAGTTCTTC